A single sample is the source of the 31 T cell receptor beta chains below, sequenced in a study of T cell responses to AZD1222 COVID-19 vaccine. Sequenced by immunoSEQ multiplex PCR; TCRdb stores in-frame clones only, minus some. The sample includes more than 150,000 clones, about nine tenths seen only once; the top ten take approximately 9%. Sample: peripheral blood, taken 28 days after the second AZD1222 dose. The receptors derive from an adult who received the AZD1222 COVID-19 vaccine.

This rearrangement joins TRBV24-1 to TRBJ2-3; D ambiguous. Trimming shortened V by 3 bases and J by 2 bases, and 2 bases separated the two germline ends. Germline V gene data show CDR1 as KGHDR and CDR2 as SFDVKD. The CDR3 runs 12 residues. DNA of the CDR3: TGTGCCACCAGTGATACCACAGATACGCAGTATTTT. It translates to CATSDTTDTQYF.

The CDR3 DNA is TGTGCCAGCAGTTTAGGAGGGGTTGGTGAAAAACTGTTTTTT. Translated: CASSLGGVGEKLFF. The chain couples TRBV28 to TRBJ1-4; weak D call: TRBD1 (5 bases). V gave up 2 bases and J gave up 7 bases, with 11 bases separating them. CDR1 is MDHEN, CDR2 SYDVKM, per germline. The CDR3 covers 14 residues.

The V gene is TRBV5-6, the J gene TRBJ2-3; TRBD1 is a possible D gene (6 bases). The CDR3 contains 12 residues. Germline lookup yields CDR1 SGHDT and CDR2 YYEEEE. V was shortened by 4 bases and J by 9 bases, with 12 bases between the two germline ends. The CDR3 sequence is CASSPNRVTQYF. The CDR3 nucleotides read TGTGCCAGCAGCCCCAACAGGGTGACGCAGTATTTT. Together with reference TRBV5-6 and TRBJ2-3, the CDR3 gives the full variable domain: DAGVTQSPTHLIKTRGQQVTLRCSPKSGHDTVSWYQQALGQGPQFIFQYYEEEERQRGNFPDRFSGHQFPNYSSELNVNALLLGDSALYLCASSPNRVTQYFGPGTRLTVL.

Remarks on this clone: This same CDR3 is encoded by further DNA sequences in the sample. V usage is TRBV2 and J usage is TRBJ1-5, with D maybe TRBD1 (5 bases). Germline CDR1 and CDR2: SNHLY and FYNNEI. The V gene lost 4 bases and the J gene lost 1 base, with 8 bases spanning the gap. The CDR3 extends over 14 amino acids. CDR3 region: CASSVGRSNQPQHF. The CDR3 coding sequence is TGTGCCAGCAGTGTGGGGCGGAGCAATCAGCCCCAGCATTTT.

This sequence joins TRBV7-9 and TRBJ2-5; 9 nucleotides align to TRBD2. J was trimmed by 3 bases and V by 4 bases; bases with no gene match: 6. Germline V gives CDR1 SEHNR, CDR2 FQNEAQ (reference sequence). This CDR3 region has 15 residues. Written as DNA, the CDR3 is TGTGCCAGCAGCTACCGAATAGCGGGAGAAGAGACCCAGTACTTC. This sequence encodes CASSYRIAGEETQYF.

CDR3 residues: CASTNRAGDYGYTF. CDR3 nucleotides: TGTGCCAGCACCAATAGAGCAGGGGACTATGGCTACACCTTC. This rearrangement joins TRBV6-5 to TRBJ1-2, with TRBD1 as a possible D gene (6 bases). The CDR3 has 14 amino acids. The germline gives CDR1 MNHEY, CDR2 SVGAGI. The V and J ends lost 7 bases and 3 bases respectively, with 15 bases between them.

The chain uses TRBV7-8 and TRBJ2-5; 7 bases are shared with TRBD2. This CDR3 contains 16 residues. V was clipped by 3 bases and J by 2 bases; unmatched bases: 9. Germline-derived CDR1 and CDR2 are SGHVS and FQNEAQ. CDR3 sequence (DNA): TGTGCCAGCAGCTTGTCGGCGGGAGTAGGACAAGAGACCCAGTACTTC. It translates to CASSLSAGVGQETQYF.

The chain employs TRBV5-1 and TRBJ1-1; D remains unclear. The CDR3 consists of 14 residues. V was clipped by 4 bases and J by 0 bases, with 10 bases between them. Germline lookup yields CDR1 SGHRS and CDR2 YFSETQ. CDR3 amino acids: CASSNGNMNTEAFF. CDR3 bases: TGCGCCAGCAGCAACGGTAACATGAACACTGAAGCTTTCTTT.

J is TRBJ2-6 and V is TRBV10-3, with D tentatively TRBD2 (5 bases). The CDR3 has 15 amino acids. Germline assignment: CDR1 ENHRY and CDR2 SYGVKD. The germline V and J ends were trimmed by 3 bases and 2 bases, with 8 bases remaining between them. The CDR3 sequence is CAISDKRAGANVLTF. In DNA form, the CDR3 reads TGTGCCATCAGTGATAAGAGGGCTGGGGCCAACGTCCTGACTTTC.

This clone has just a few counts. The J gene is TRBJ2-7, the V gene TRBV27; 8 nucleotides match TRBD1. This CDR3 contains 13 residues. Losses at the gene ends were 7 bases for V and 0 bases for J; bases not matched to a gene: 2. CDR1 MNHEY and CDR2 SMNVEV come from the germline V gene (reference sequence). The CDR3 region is CASKGQDSYEQYF. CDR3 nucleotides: TGTGCCAGCAAGGGACAGGACTCCTACGAGCAGTACTTC.

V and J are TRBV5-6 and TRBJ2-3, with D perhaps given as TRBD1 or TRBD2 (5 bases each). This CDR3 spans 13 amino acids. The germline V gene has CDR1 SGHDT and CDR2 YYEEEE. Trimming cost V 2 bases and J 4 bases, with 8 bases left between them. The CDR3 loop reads CASSLEGSDTQYF. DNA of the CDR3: TGTGCCAGCAGCTTAGAGGGGTCAGATACGCAGTATTTT.

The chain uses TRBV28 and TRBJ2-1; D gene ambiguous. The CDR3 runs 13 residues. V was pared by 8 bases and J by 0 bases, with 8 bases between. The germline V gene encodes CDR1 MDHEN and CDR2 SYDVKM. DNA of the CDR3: TGTGCCAGCTCCGAAAGCTCCTACAATGAGCAGTTCTTC. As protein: CASSESSYNEQFF.

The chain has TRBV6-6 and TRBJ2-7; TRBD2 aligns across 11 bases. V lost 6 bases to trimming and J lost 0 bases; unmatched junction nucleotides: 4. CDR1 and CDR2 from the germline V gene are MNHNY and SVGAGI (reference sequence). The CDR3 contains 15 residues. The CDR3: CASRAGTSGSYEQYF. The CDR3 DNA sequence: TGTGCCAGCAGGGCCGGGACTAGCGGCTCCTACGAGCAGTACTTC.

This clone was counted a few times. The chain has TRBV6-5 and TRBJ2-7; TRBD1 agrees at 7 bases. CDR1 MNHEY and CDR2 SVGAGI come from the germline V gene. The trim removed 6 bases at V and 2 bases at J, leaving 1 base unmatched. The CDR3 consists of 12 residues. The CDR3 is CASRQGTYEQYF. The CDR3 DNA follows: TGTGCCAGCAGACAGGGGACCTACGAGCAGTACTTC.

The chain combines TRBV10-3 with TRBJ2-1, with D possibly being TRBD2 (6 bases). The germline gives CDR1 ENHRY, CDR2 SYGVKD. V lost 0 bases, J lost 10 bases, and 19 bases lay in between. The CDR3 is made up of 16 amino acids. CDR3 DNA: TGTGCCATCAGTGAGTCCAGCGGGCGAGCTATTGGGGAGCAGTTCTTC. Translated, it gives CAISESSGRAIGEQFF.

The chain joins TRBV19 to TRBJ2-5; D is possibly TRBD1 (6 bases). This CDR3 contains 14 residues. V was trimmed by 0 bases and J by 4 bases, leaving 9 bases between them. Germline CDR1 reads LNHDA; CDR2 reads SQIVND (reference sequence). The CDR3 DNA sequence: TGTGCCAGTAGTATAGATGGGGGCTTAGAGACCCAGTACTTC. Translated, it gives CASSIDGGLETQYF.

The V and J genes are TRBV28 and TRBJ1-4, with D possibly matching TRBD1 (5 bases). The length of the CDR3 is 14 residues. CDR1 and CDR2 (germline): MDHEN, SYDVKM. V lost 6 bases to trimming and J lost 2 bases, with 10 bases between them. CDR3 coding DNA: TGTGCCAGCAGGTGGGGGGTCACTAATGAAAAACTGTTTTTT. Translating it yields CASRWGVTNEKLFF.

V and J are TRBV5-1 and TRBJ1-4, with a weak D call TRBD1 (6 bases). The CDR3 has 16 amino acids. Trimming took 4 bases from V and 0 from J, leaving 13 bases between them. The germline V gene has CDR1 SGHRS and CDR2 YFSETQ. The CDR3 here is CASSKSGVTTNEKLFF. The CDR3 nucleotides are TGCGCCAGCAGCAAATCAGGGGTGACAACTAATGAAAAACTGTTTTTT.

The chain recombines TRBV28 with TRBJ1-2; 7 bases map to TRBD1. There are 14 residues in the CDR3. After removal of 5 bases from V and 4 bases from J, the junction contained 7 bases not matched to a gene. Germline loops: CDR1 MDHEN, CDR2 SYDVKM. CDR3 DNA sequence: TGTGCCAGCAGTCCACCGGGACAGTTCTATGGCTACACCTTC. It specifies CASSPPGQFYGYTF.

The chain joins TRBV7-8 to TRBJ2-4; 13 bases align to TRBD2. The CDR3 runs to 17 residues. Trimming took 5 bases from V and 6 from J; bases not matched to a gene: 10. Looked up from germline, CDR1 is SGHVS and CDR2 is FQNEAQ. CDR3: CASSLRLAGGAGNIQYF. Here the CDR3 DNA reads TGTGCCAGCAGCCTACGACTAGCGGGAGGAGCGGGAAACATTCAGTACTTC.

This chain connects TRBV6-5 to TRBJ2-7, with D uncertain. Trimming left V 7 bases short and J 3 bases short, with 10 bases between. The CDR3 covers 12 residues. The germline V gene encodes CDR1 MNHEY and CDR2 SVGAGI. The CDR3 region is CASIDSGYEQYF. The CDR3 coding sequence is TGTGCCAGCATCGACTCGGGCTACGAGCAGTACTTC.

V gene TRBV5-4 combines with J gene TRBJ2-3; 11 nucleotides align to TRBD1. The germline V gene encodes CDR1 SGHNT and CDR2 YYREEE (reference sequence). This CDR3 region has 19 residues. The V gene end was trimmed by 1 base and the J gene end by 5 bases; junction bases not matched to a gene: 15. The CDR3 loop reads CASSLPRRGGTGGRDTQYF. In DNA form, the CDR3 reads TGTGCCAGCAGCTTGCCGAGGCGCGGCGGGACAGGGGGGAGAGATACGCAGTATTTT.

The CDR3: CSASAGSNQPQHF. CDR3 nucleotide sequence: TGCAGTGCTAGTGCAGGGAGCAATCAGCCCCAGCATTTT. The V call is TRBV20-1, the J call TRBJ1-5; D perhaps matches TRBD1 (5 bases). Germline values: CDR1 DFQATT, CDR2 SNEGSKA (reference sequence). The germline V and J ends were trimmed by 3 bases and 1 base, with 7 bases remaining between them. The CDR3 spans 13 residues.

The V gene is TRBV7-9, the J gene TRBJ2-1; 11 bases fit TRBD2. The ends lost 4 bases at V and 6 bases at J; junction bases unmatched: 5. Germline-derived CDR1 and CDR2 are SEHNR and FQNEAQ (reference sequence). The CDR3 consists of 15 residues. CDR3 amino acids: CASSSAGTSGNEQFF. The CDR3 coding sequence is TGTGCCAGCAGCTCAGCCGGGACTAGCGGCAATGAGCAGTTCTTC.

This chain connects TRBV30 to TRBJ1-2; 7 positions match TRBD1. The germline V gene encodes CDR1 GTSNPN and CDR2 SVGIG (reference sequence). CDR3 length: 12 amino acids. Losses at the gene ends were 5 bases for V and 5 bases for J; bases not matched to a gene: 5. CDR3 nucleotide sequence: TGTGCCTGGGGGACAGAATCTTATGGCTACACCTTC. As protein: CAWGTESYGYTF.

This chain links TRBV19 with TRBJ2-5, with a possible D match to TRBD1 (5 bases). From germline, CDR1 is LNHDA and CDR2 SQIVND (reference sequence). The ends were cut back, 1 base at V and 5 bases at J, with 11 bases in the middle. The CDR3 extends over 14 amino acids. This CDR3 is CASSIGQGSETQYF. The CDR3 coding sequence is TGTGCCAGTAGTATAGGTCAGGGTAGCGAGACCCAGTACTTC.

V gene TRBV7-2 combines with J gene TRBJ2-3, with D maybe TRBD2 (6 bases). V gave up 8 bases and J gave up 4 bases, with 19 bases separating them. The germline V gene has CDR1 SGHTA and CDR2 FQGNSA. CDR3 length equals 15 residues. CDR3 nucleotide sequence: TGTGCCAGCTCCACCGGCGCGGGATACGCAGATACGCAGTATTTT. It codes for CASSTGAGYADTQYF.

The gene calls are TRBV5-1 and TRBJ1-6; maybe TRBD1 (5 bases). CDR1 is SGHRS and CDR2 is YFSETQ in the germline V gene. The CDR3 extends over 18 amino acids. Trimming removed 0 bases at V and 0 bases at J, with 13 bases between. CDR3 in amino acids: CASSLEGQGGSYNSPLHF. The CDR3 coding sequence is TGCGCCAGCAGCTTGGAGGGGCAGGGTGGCTCCTATAATTCACCCCTCCACTTT.

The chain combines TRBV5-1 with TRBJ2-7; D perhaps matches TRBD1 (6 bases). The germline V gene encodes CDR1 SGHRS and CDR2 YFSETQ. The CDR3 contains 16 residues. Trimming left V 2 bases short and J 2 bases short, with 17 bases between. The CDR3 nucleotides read TGCGCCAGCAGCTTAGCTCTGGGGGCCGGTACCTACGAGCAGTACTTC. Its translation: CASSLALGAGTYEQYF.

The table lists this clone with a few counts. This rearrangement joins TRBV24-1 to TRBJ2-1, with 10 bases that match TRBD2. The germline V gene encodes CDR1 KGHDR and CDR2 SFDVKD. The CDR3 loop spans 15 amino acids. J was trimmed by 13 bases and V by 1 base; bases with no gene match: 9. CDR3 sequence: CATSDFGGAGGPQFF. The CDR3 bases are TGTGCCACCAGTGATTTTGGGGGAGCGGGAGGGCCTCAGTTCTTC.

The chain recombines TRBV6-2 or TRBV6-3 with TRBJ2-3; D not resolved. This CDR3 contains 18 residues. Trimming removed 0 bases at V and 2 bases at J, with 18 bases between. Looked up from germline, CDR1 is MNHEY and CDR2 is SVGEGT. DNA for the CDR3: TGTGCCAGCAGTTACTCGAGGCACTCGGTGGGGTTCACAGATACGCAGTATTTT. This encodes CASSYSRHSVGFTDTQYF.